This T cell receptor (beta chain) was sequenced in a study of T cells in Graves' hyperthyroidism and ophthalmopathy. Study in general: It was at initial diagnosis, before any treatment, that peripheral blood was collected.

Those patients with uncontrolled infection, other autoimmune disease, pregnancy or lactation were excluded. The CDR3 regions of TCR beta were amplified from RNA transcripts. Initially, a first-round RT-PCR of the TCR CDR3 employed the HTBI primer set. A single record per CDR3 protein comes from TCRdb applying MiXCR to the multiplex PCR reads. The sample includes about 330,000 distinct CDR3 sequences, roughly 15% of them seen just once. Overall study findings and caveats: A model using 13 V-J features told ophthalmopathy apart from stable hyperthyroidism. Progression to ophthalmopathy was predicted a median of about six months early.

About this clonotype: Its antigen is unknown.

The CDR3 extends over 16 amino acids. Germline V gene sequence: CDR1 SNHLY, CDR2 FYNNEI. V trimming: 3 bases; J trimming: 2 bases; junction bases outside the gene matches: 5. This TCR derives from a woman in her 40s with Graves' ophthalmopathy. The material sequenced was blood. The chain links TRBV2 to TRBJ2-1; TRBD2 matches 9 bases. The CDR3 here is CASSDGRGGPYNEQFF. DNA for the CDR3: TGTGCCAGCAGTGATGGGCGGGGGGGGCCCTACAATGAGCAGTTCTTC.